These T cell receptor beta chains were read from a single sample in a study of blood T cell repertoires in COVID-19. Only in-frame clones appear in the TCRdb table, and some are missing; sequencing was by immunoSEQ multiplex PCR. The table has approximately 170,000 clones, approximately 87% seen once. The specimen sequenced was peripheral blood. The source is a woman in her 70s with acute or convalescent COVID-19. The CDR3 runs from the conserved cysteine through the conserved F or W. Fields, in order: clone size, V gene, J gene, D gene, CDR3 DNA, CDR3 protein. D genes are given only for firm matches. Some rows have no size entry. The others give once, few or many, or a class for an expanded clone.

abundance: .; v_gene: TRBV30; j_gene: TRBJ2-7; d_gene: TRBD2; CDR3nt: TGTGCCTGGACCCCAGGGGGGACTAGCGGGAGATACGAGCAGTACTTC; CDR3aa: CAWTPGGTSGRYEQYF
abundance: few; v_gene: TRBV7-3; j_gene: TRBJ2-2; d_gene: .; CDR3nt: TGTGCCAGCAGCTCACCAGGGGCCGGGGAGCTGTTTTTT; CDR3aa: CASSSPGAGELFF
abundance: .; v_gene: TRBV29-1; j_gene: TRBJ1-1; d_gene: .; CDR3nt: TGCAGCGTTGGGAGGGGTGAAGCTTTCTTT; CDR3aa: CSVGRGEAFF
abundance: .; v_gene: TRBV7-9; j_gene: TRBJ2-7; d_gene: .; CDR3nt: TGTGCCAGCAGCTTAGTTGTATACGAGCAGTACTTC; CDR3aa: CASSLVVYEQYF
abundance: .; v_gene: TRBV5-6; j_gene: TRBJ2-5; d_gene: TRBD1; CDR3nt: TGTGCCAGCAGCTGGGGACAGGGGCCTGAGACCCAGTACTTC; CDR3aa: CASSWGQGPETQYF
abundance: .; v_gene: TRBV5-6; j_gene: TRBJ2-2; d_gene: .; CDR3nt: TGTGCCAGCAGCTCCCAGAACACCGGGGAGCTGTTTTTT; CDR3aa: CASSSQNTGELFF
abundance: .; v_gene: TRBV18; j_gene: TRBJ2-1; d_gene: TRBD1; CDR3nt: TGTGCCAGCTCACCACCGACAGGGGGCGGTGGCAATGAGCAGTTCTTC; CDR3aa: CASSPPTGGGGNEQFF
abundance: .; v_gene: TRBV13; j_gene: TRBJ2-3; d_gene: TRBD1; CDR3nt: TGTGCCAGCAGCCGACAGGGGCTGGGCACAGATACGCAGTATTTT; CDR3aa: CASSRQGLGTDTQYF
abundance: .; v_gene: TRBV4-1; j_gene: TRBJ2-5; d_gene: .; CDR3nt: TGCGCCAGCAGCCAAGATGGAGGGCTTGAGACCCAGTACTTC; CDR3aa: CASSQDGGLETQYF
abundance: .; v_gene: TRBV25-1; j_gene: TRBJ2-3; d_gene: TRBD1; CDR3nt: TGTGCCAGCAGTGAATTTCAGGGGGCCAAGGATACGCAGTATTTT; CDR3aa: CASSEFQGAKDTQYF
abundance: .; v_gene: TRBV9; j_gene: TRBJ1-1; d_gene: TRBD1; CDR3nt: TGTGCCAGCAGCCCTCAGACAGGGGTGAACACTGAAGCTTTCTTT; CDR3aa: CASSPQTGVNTEAFF
abundance: few; v_gene: TRBV7-9; j_gene: TRBJ2-7; d_gene: TRBD2; CDR3nt: TGTGCCAGCAGCTTACGTCTAGCGGGGGCAGTATCCTACGAGCAGTACTTC; CDR3aa: CASSLRLAGAVSYEQYF
abundance: .; v_gene: TRBV18; j_gene: TRBJ2-7; d_gene: .; CDR3nt: TGTGCCAGCTCAGGGTCCGGTGGGGCGCCAGGGTACGAGCAGTACTTC; CDR3aa: CASSGSGGAPGYEQYF
abundance: .; v_gene: TRBV4-3; j_gene: TRBJ2-6; d_gene: TRBD1; CDR3nt: TGCGCCAGCAGCCCAGGGACAGCTGGGGCCAACGTCCTGACTTTC; CDR3aa: CASSPGTAGANVLTF
abundance: .; v_gene: TRBV4-3; j_gene: TRBJ2-1; d_gene: .; CDR3nt: TGCGCCAGCAGCCAAGATATAAGGGACTCGTACTCCTACAATGAGCAGTTCTTC; CDR3aa: CASSQDIRDSYSYNEQFF
abundance: few; v_gene: TRBV7-8; j_gene: TRBJ1-6; d_gene: .; CDR3nt: TGTGCCAGCAGCTTAGGCGGGGCCCGTAATTCACCCCTCCACTTT; CDR3aa: CASSLGGARNSPLHF
abundance: .; v_gene: TRBV9; j_gene: TRBJ1-6; d_gene: .; CDR3nt: TGTGCCAGCAGCGTAGGTTCTAACTATAATTCACCCCTCCACTTT; CDR3aa: CASSVGSNYNSPLHF
abundance: .; v_gene: TRBV27; j_gene: TRBJ1-2; d_gene: TRBD1; CDR3nt: TGTGCCAGCAGTTTTCTCCGACAGGGGGTTAACTATGGCTACACCTTC; CDR3aa: CASSFLRQGVNYGYTF
abundance: .; v_gene: TRBV9; j_gene: TRBJ1-2; d_gene: .; CDR3nt: TGTGCCAGCAGCGTAGATGGACACCAGAACTATGGCTACACCTTC; CDR3aa: CASSVDGHQNYGYTF
abundance: .; v_gene: TRBV30; j_gene: TRBJ1-6; d_gene: .; CDR3nt: TGTGCCTGGAGTGTACAGGGCCAATCACCCCTCCACTTT; CDR3aa: CAWSVQGQSPLHF
abundance: .; v_gene: TRBV7-2; j_gene: TRBJ1-3; d_gene: TRBD1; CDR3nt: TGTGCCAGCAGCTTCGGTACCGGGACAGGGAGGGGTGGAAACACCATATATTTT; CDR3aa: CASSFGTGTGRGGNTIYF
abundance: .; v_gene: TRBV4-1; j_gene: TRBJ2-6; d_gene: .; CDR3nt: TGCGCCAGCAGCCCTTACAGGTCTGGGGCCAACGTCCTGACTTTC; CDR3aa: CASSPYRSGANVLTF
abundance: .; v_gene: TRBV15; j_gene: TRBJ1-1; d_gene: .; CDR3nt: TGTGCCACCTTCCTGCCGGGGGGCGGCACTGAAGCTTTCTTT; CDR3aa: CATFLPGGGTEAFF
abundance: .; v_gene: TRBV12-3/TRBV12-4; j_gene: TRBJ2-1; d_gene: .; CDR3nt: TGTGCCAGCAGTTTATTCAGGTCCAATGAGCAGTTCTTC; CDR3aa: CASSLFRSNEQFF
abundance: .; v_gene: TRBV5-6; j_gene: TRBJ2-7; d_gene: .; CDR3nt: TGTGCCAGCAGCTTCGGCTACGAGCAGTACTTC; CDR3aa: CASSFGYEQYF
abundance: .; v_gene: TRBV28; j_gene: TRBJ2-2; d_gene: TRBD1; CDR3nt: TGTGCCAGCCAGGGGAAAGGACAGGGTGCCGGGGAGCTGTTTTTT; CDR3aa: CASQGKGQGAGELFF
abundance: .; v_gene: TRBV15; j_gene: TRBJ1-1; d_gene: .; CDR3nt: TGTGCCACCAGCTTACACGGGGGGAGGAACACTGAAGCTTTCTTT; CDR3aa: CATSLHGGRNTEAFF
abundance: .; v_gene: TRBV30; j_gene: TRBJ2-3; d_gene: .; CDR3nt: TGTGCCTGGAGTCAACAGGGAATGGGTACAGATACGCAGTATTTT; CDR3aa: CAWSQQGMGTDTQYF
abundance: .; v_gene: TRBV6-5; j_gene: TRBJ1-5; d_gene: TRBD1; CDR3nt: TGTGCCAGCAGTCAACAGGGGCCGGGCAGTCAGCCCCAGCATTTT; CDR3aa: CASSQQGPGSQPQHF
abundance: .; v_gene: TRBV6-1; j_gene: TRBJ1-2; d_gene: .; CDR3nt: TGTGCCAGCAGTGAATCGGGTACTGGTGGCTACACCTTC; CDR3aa: CASSESGTGGYTF
abundance: .; v_gene: TRBV9; j_gene: TRBJ1-6; d_gene: TRBD1; CDR3nt: TGTGCCAGCAGCGAAATGATCGACAGGGGTCAAAATTCACCCCTCCACTTT; CDR3aa: CASSEMIDRGQNSPLHF
abundance: .; v_gene: TRBV19; j_gene: TRBJ1-2; d_gene: TRBD1; CDR3nt: TGTGCCAGTAGTACCCCCGGGACAGAGTATGGCTACACCTTC; CDR3aa: CASSTPGTEYGYTF
abundance: .; v_gene: TRBV7-2; j_gene: TRBJ1-2; d_gene: .; CDR3nt: TGTGCCAGCAACGAACCGGTGGACTATGGCTACACCTTC; CDR3aa: CASNEPVDYGYTF
abundance: few; v_gene: TRBV7-2; j_gene: TRBJ2-1; d_gene: .; CDR3nt: TGTGCCAGCAGCTTATCAGCTAGCGCCTACAATGAGCAGTTCTTC; CDR3aa: CASSLSASAYNEQFF
abundance: .; v_gene: TRBV19; j_gene: TRBJ2-1; d_gene: TRBD1; CDR3nt: TGTGCCAGTAACCCCGGGACAGCTTACAATGAGCAGTTCTTC; CDR3aa: CASNPGTAYNEQFF
abundance: .; v_gene: TRBV7-9; j_gene: TRBJ1-1; d_gene: .; CDR3nt: TGTGCCAGCAGCTTAGCGCTGGCCGGAGTACGGAACACTGAAGCTTTCTTT; CDR3aa: CASSLALAGVRNTEAFF
abundance: .; v_gene: TRBV6-2/TRBV6-3; j_gene: TRBJ2-7; d_gene: .; CDR3nt: TGTGCCAGCAGCCCCTTCAGGGGTAGCTCCTACGAGCAGTACTTC; CDR3aa: CASSPFRGSSYEQYF
abundance: .; v_gene: TRBV19; j_gene: TRBJ2-5; d_gene: TRBD2; CDR3nt: TGTGCCAGTAGCCCGAACGGACTAGCGGGATACCAAGAGACCCAGTACTTC; CDR3aa: CASSPNGLAGYQETQYF
abundance: once; v_gene: TRBV9; j_gene: TRBJ2-2; d_gene: TRBD2; CDR3nt: TGTGCCAGCAGCCGTGGGGGGGAGAACACCGGGGAGCTGTTTTTT; CDR3aa: CASSRGGENTGELFF
abundance: .; v_gene: TRBV7-8; j_gene: TRBJ1-6; d_gene: .; CDR3nt: TGTGCCAGCAGCGTACAGACATATAATTCACCCCTCCACTTT; CDR3aa: CASSVQTYNSPLHF
abundance: .; v_gene: TRBV6-2/TRBV6-3; j_gene: TRBJ1-1; d_gene: .; CDR3nt: TGTGCCAGCAGTCTACCCCCCACCCTGAACACTGAAGCTTTCTTT; CDR3aa: CASSLPPTLNTEAFF
abundance: .; v_gene: TRBV6-2/TRBV6-3; j_gene: TRBJ2-3; d_gene: .; CDR3nt: TGTGCCAGCAGCCGAACTCGGGGAGAGGGGGTGCAAGATACGCAGTATTTT; CDR3aa: CASSRTRGEGVQDTQYF
abundance: .; v_gene: TRBV7-6; j_gene: TRBJ2-2; d_gene: TRBD2; CDR3nt: TGTGCCAGCAGCCCCACTAGCGGGGGGCTCATTAACACCGGGGAGCTGTTTTTT; CDR3aa: CASSPTSGGLINTGELFF
abundance: .; v_gene: TRBV9; j_gene: TRBJ2-2; d_gene: .; CDR3nt: TGTGCCAGCAGCGTAGCTTCGAACACCGGGGAGCTGTTTTTT; CDR3aa: CASSVASNTGELFF
abundance: .; v_gene: TRBV3-1/TRBV3-2; j_gene: TRBJ1-5; d_gene: TRBD1; CDR3nt: TGTGCCAGCAGCCAAGGACAGGGGGCAGGCCAGCCCCAGCATTTT; CDR3aa: CASSQGQGAGQPQHF
abundance: .; v_gene: TRBV11-2; j_gene: TRBJ1-6; d_gene: .; CDR3nt: TGTGCCAGCAGCTTAGACGGTTCACCCCTCCACTTT; CDR3aa: CASSLDGSPLHF
abundance: .; v_gene: TRBV2; j_gene: TRBJ2-5; d_gene: .; CDR3nt: TGTGCCAGCAGTGAATGGGGTAGCGGCCAAGAGACCCAGTACTTC; CDR3aa: CASSEWGSGQETQYF
abundance: .; v_gene: TRBV27; j_gene: TRBJ2-7; d_gene: TRBD2; CDR3nt: TGTGCCAGCAGGGCTAGCGGGCCCTCCTACGAGCAGTACTTC; CDR3aa: CASRASGPSYEQYF
abundance: few; v_gene: TRBV7-9; j_gene: TRBJ1-5; d_gene: .; CDR3nt: TGTGCCAGCAGCCGTACCGGGATAGGCGGCAATCAGCCCCAGCATTTT; CDR3aa: CASSRTGIGGNQPQHF
abundance: .; v_gene: TRBV6-1; j_gene: TRBJ1-3; d_gene: .; CDR3nt: TGTGCCAGCAGTGAATTGGGAGTTGGAAACACCATATATTTT; CDR3aa: CASSELGVGNTIYF
abundance: .; v_gene: TRBV4-2; j_gene: TRBJ2-1; d_gene: TRBD2; CDR3nt: TGTGCCAGCAGCCAACAAAGCGGGGGGAACTACAATGAGCAGTTCTTC; CDR3aa: CASSQQSGGNYNEQFF